This TCR beta chain came from a study of PD-1 blockade in classical Hodgkin lymphoma. Germline V gene data show CDR1 as LGHNT and CDR2 as FRNRAP. The CDR3 runs to 12 residues. V was clipped by 1 base and J by 3 bases, with 3 bases between them. No patient escaped relapse after autologous stem cell transplantation, and brentuximab vedotin exposure varied. The table came from immunoSEQ multiplex PCR; TCRdb's copy has only in-frame clones and leaves some out. In the table there are 55,000 to 75,000 clones, about two thirds of which are singletons. The source was peripheral blood mononuclear cells (PBMCs), collected before the second cycle of nivolumab. The chain carries TRBV12-5 and TRBJ2-5; D is ambiguous. The receptor's source is a human donor with classical Hodgkin lymphoma. The CDR3 nucleotides are TGTGCTAGTGGTTTGGGTGAAGAGACCCAGTACTTC. Translated, it gives CASGLGEETQYF.